The clone carrying this T cell receptor (beta chain) was observed at least ten times. The CDR3 totals 16 residues. Trimming cost V 1 base and J 0 bases, with 10 bases left between them. TCR beta CDR3 regions were amplified from RNA. The HTBI primer set was used in a first-round RT-PCR of the TCR CDR3. TCRdb reprocessed the multiplex PCR reads via MiXCR and lists one record per CDR3 protein. The sample shows about 260,000 distinct CDR3 sequences, roughly 17% of them seen only once. This sample was included in a study of T cells in Graves' hyperthyroidism and ophthalmopathy. The rearrangement links TRBV12-3 or TRBV12-4 to TRBJ1-5; TRBD1 might be the D (5 bases). The source of this sequence is a woman aged 18-29 years with Graves' ophthalmopathy. The material sequenced was blood. The CDR3 nucleotides are TGTGCCAGCAGTTTAGGTGGGGCGCATAGCAATCAGCCCCAGCATTTT. Residues: CASSLGGAHSNQPQHF.